These 32 T cell receptor beta chains were all obtained from the same sample, sequenced in a study of shared clonotypes between healthy human individuals. Naive CD8 isolation took CD45RO-negative cells positively selected for CCR7 and excluded terminally differentiated effector memory CD45RA+ cells. Profiling relied on immunoSEQ multiplex PCR, and the TCRdb table lists in-frame clones only, not all of them. The repertoire holds roughly 2,000,000 clones, 93% seen once, with 1.5% to 2% in the top ten. Sequencing was performed on naive CD8+ T cells from PBMCs. The receptors were sampled from a man younger than 35 in good health. Some clones in this sample may be carry-over from other donors' samples.

The chain recombines TRBV5-1 with TRBJ2-5; D gene unclear. Trimming removed 0 bases at V and 5 bases at J, with 14 bases between. Germline CDR1 is SGHRS and CDR2 is YFSETQ. This CDR3 is built from 15 residues. CDR3 sequence: CASSLEAGTHETQYF. CDR3 nucleotides: TGCGCCAGCAGCTTGGAGGCAGGAACTCACGAGACCCAGTACTTC.

The chain recombines TRBV10-3 with TRBJ1-2; 7 positions agree with TRBD1. Germline V gene sequence: CDR1 ENHRY, CDR2 SYGVKD. This CDR3 comprises 14 residues. Losses at the gene ends were 6 bases for V and 0 bases for J; bases not matched to a gene: 4. CDR3 sequence (DNA): TGTGCCATCAGCGGCACAGGGGCTAACTATGGCTACACCTTC. Translation: CAISGTGANYGYTF.

This clone was recorded only once. The chain has TRBV7-2 and TRBJ2-7; possibly TRBD1 or TRBD2 for D (5 bases each). V shed 1 base and J shed 0 bases, with 10 bases lying between them. The CDR3 covers 15 residues. Germline CDR1 reads SGHTA; CDR2 reads FQGNSA. The DNA of the CDR3 is TGTGCCAGCAGCTTAGATGGGACCAGCTCCTACGAGCAGTACTTC. Translated, it gives CASSLDGTSSYEQYF.

The genes are TRBV28 and TRBJ2-7; D may match TRBD1 or TRBD2 (5 bases each). CDR1 and CDR2 from the germline V gene are MDHEN and SYDVKM. The CDR3 contains 14 residues. V was pared by 5 bases and J by 4 bases, with 15 bases between. The CDR3 sequence: CASSPGSWGYEQYF. The CDR3 coding sequence is TGTGCCAGCAGTCCAGGGTCTTGGGGGTACGAGCAGTACTTC.

DNA of the CDR3: TGTGCCAGCAGTGGTGGTGGAGGGTTCAGTGTCTACGAGCAGTACTTC. Its translation: CASSGGGGFSVYEQYF. V usage is TRBV2 and J usage is TRBJ2-7; possibly TRBD2 for D (6 bases). The CDR3 is made up of 16 amino acids. Trimming shortened V by 4 bases and J by 3 bases, and 19 bases separated the two germline ends. Germline CDR1 is SNHLY and CDR2 is FYNNEI.

The rearrangement links TRBV7-9 to TRBJ1-1; 7 bases line up with TRBD1. The CDR3 runs 16 residues. The trim removed 7 bases at V and 2 bases at J, leaving 13 bases unmatched. Germline-derived CDR1 and CDR2 are SEHNR and FQNEAQ (reference sequence). CDR3 sequence (DNA): TGTGCCAGCATCTCTAAGGCAGGGGGTCTAAACACTGAAGCTTTCTTT. Protein product: CASISKAGGLNTEAFF.

The J gene is TRBJ2-6, the V gene TRBV30, with D unresolved. Germline lookup yields CDR1 GTSNPN and CDR2 SVGIG (reference sequence). This CDR3 spans 13 amino acids. Trimming took off 3 bases at V and 2 bases at J, with 5 bases between the two ends. CDR3 bases: TGTGCCTGGAGCGGCCCTGGGGCCAACGTCCTGACTTTC. Protein product: CAWSGPGANVLTF.

The gene calls are TRBV14 and TRBJ2-1; D call uncertain. CDR1 is SGHDN, CDR2 FVKESK, per germline. The CDR3 is 14 amino acids. V gave up 1 base and J gave up 9 bases, with 13 bases separating them. The CDR3 DNA sequence: TGTGCCAGCAGCCAAGTAGACTGGCCGATTGAGCAGTTCTTC. Its protein is CASSQVDWPIEQFF.

This clone was observed a few times. The rearrangement uses TRBV13 and TRBJ1-5, with D unresolved. Germline CDR1 PRHDT, CDR2 FYEKMQ (reference sequence). The V gene lost 0 bases and the J gene lost 8 bases, with 5 bases spanning the gap. This CDR3 is built from 12 residues. This chain's CDR3 is CASSLGREPQHF. CDR3 bases: TGTGCCAGCAGCTTAGGCCGGGAGCCCCAGCATTTT.

V and J are TRBV18 and TRBJ2-3; no clear D gene. With 3 bases removed from V and 0 bases from J, the gap between germline ends came to 7 bases. The V gene's germline CDR1 is KGHSH and CDR2 LQKENI. The length of the CDR3 is 14 residues. CDR3 loop: CASSPIPSTDTQYF. For the CDR3, the DNA is TGTGCCAGCTCACCCATCCCTAGCACAGATACGCAGTATTTT.

In its sample, this clone was seen a few times. This chain joins TRBV19 and TRBJ1-2; D is ambiguous. The CDR3 covers 13 residues. The V end lost 3 bases, the J end lost 3 bases, and 8 bases lay between the germline ends. The V gene's germline CDR1 is LNHDA and CDR2 SQIVND (reference sequence). The chain's CDR3 is CASSIGIDYGYTF. The CDR3 DNA reads TGTGCCAGTAGTATCGGCATCGACTATGGCTACACCTTC. Full variable domain (remainder filled in from reference TRBV19 and TRBJ1-2): DGGITQSPKYLFRKEGQNVTLSCEQNLNHDAMYWYRQDPGQGLRLIYYSQIVNDFQKGDIAEGYSVSREKKESFPLTVTSAQKNPTAFYLCASSIGIDYGYTFGSGTRLTVV.

The J gene is TRBJ1-1, the V gene TRBV18; D unclear. There are 12 residues in the CDR3. Germline values: CDR1 KGHSH, CDR2 LQKENI. Trimming shortened V by 2 bases and J by 4 bases, and 5 bases separated the two germline ends. Here the CDR3 reads CASSPGVTEAFF. CDR3 nucleotides: TGTGCCAGCTCACCAGGGGTCACTGAAGCTTTCTTT. The whole variable domain, filled in from reference TRBV18 and TRBJ1-1, reads NAGVMQNPRHLVRRRGQEARLRCSPMKGHSHVYWYRQLPEEGLKFMVYLQKENIIDESGMPKERFSAEFPKEGPSILRIQQVVRGDSAAYFCASSPGVTEAFFGQGTRLTVV.

This clone occurred once. This chain joins TRBV7-9 and TRBJ2-1; D is perhaps TRBD2 (5 bases). Germline V gives CDR1 SEHNR, CDR2 FQNEAQ (reference sequence). The CDR3 is 15 amino acids. V was cut by 0 bases and J by 6 bases, with 12 bases left in between. The CDR3 reads CASSLAGEYGNEQFF. CDR3 sequence (DNA): TGTGCCAGCAGCTTAGCGGGAGAATATGGCAATGAGCAGTTCTTC.

The rearrangement uses TRBV11-2 and TRBJ2-2, with D perhaps matching TRBD1 or TRBD2 (5 bases each). The length of the CDR3 is 15 residues. Germline CDR1 and CDR2: SGHAT and FQNNGV. Trimming cost V 5 bases and J 6 bases, with 16 bases left between them. The CDR3 region has the DNA TGTGCCAGCAGCCCCAGGGACCGAGCCGCCGGGGAGCTGTTTTTT. It is translated as CASSPRDRAAGELFF.

The chain employs TRBV28 and TRBJ2-5, with D possibly called TRBD1 or TRBD2 (5 bases each). Germline assignment: CDR1 MDHEN and CDR2 SYDVKM. V lost 7 bases and J lost 1, with 16 bases in between. There are 15 residues in the CDR3. In DNA form, the CDR3 reads TGTGCCAGCACCCCCGGGACCGACTTCCAAGAGACCCAGTACTTC. Translated, it gives CASTPGTDFQETQYF.

This sequence joins TRBV28 and TRBJ2-7; possibly TRBD2 for D (5 bases). Germline V gene data show CDR1 as MDHEN and CDR2 as SYDVKM. The ends were cut back, 5 bases at V and 3 bases at J, with 20 bases in the middle. The CDR3 length is 16 residues. The CDR3 nucleotides read TGTGCCAGCAGTCCACGGGGTCTGAACGGCCTCTACGAGCAGTACTTC. Protein product: CASSPRGLNGLYEQYF.

The chain uses TRBV7-3 and TRBJ2-7; D is perhaps TRBD2 (5 bases). V lost 2 bases and J lost 1, with 12 bases in between. Germline assignment: CDR1 SGHTA and CDR2 FQGTGA. The length of the CDR3 is 15 residues. CDR3 region: CASSLSSGTSYEQYF. CDR3 bases: TGTGCCAGCAGCTTATCTTCGGGAACTTCCTACGAGCAGTACTTC. The whole variable domain, remainder taken from reference TRBV7-3 and TRBJ2-7, is GAGVSQTPSNKVTEKGKYVELRCDPISGHTALYWYRQSLGQGPEFLIYFQGTGAADDSGLPNDRFFAVRPEGSVSTLKIQRTERGDSAVYLCASSLSSGTSYEQYFGPGTRLTVT.

The chain uses TRBV6-5 and TRBJ1-1, with D tentatively TRBD1 (6 bases). Trimming stripped 4 bases from V and 1 base from J, with 10 bases between. Germline V lookup: CDR1 MNHEY, CDR2 SVGAGI. This CDR3 is built from 14 residues. The CDR3 coding sequence is TGTGCCAGCAGTTCCGACAGGCAGAACACTGAAGCTTTCTTT. Translating it yields CASSSDRQNTEAFF.

The chain combines TRBV7-9 with TRBJ2-4, with D tentatively TRBD1 (5 bases). CDR1 and CDR2 (germline): SEHNR, FQNEAQ (reference sequence). CDR3 length equals 15 residues. The ends were cut back, 4 bases at V and 1 base at J, with 11 bases in the middle. CDR3 residues: CASSSQGSAKNIQYF. In nucleotides, the CDR3 is TGTGCCAGCAGCTCGCAGGGAAGCGCCAAAAACATTCAGTACTTC.

The V call is TRBV11-2, the J call TRBJ2-3; 9 nucleotides match TRBD1. V lost 5 bases to trimming and J lost 2 bases; unmatched junction nucleotides: 5. Looked up from germline, CDR1 is SGHAT and CDR2 is FQNNGV. This CDR3 region has 15 residues. The CDR3 sequence is CASSPGTGNTDTQYF. CDR3 nucleotides: TGTGCCAGCAGCCCCGGGACAGGGAACACAGATACGCAGTATTTT.

The chain employs TRBV28 and TRBJ1-2; 10 bases line up with TRBD1. The V and J ends lost 6 bases and 6 bases, in that order; junction bases with no gene match: 4. The V gene's germline CDR1 is MDHEN and CDR2 SYDVKM. The CDR3 spans 13 residues. The CDR3 coding sequence is TGTGCCAGCAGACAGGGACAGGGGCATGGCTACACCTTC. Translating it yields CASRQGQGHGYTF.

The V and J genes are TRBV2 and TRBJ2-7; D ambiguous. The CDR3 spans 11 residues. V shed 6 bases and J shed 3 bases, with 6 bases lying between them. CDR1 is SNHLY and CDR2 is FYNNEI in the germline V gene. The CDR3: CASRNNYEQYF. As DNA, the CDR3 is TGTGCCAGCAGGAATAACTACGAGCAGTACTTC.

This clone was counted between two and nine times. The sample holds other DNA sequences that translate to the same CDR3. The rearrangement uses TRBV2 and TRBJ2-1; 11 bases match TRBD2. Germline loops: CDR1 SNHLY, CDR2 FYNNEI. The length of the CDR3 is 15 residues. The J segment lost 2 bases and the V segment lost 3 bases, leaving 0 bases of the junction unmatched. The CDR3 region is CASSEGLAAYNEQFF. For the CDR3, the DNA is TGTGCCAGCAGTGAGGGACTAGCGGCCTACAATGAGCAGTTCTTC.

This chain links TRBV19 with TRBJ1-2, with D unresolved. V gave up 9 bases and J gave up 7 bases, with 21 bases separating them. The CDR3 contains 14 residues. Germline values: CDR1 LNHDA, CDR2 SQIVND (reference sequence). The CDR3 here is CASTHTPASSGYTF. CDR3 DNA: TGTGCCAGCACCCATACGCCAGCCTCTAGTGGCTACACCTTC.

The V gene is TRBV5-1, the J gene TRBJ1-1; D unresolved. The CDR3 runs 17 residues. Germline loops: CDR1 SGHRS, CDR2 YFSETQ. The germline V and J ends were trimmed by 0 bases and 0 bases, with 15 bases remaining between them. The CDR3 loop reads CASSLDSLLIMNTEAFF. The CDR3 DNA reads TGCGCCAGCAGCTTGGACAGTCTTCTTATTATGAACACTGAAGCTTTCTTT.

A note on this clone: The identical CDR3 is also encoded by other nucleotide sequences in the sample. The rearrangement links TRBV27 to TRBJ1-5; unclear D gene. The CDR3 covers 14 residues. V was trimmed by 5 bases and J by 2 bases, leaving 10 bases between them. CDR1 and CDR2 from the germline V gene are MNHEY and SMNVEV (reference sequence). The CDR3 DNA follows: TGTGCCAGCAGTCCGAGGTCCGGCAATCAGCCCCAGCATTTT. Protein: CASSPRSGNQPQHF.

The chain employs TRBV6-4 and TRBJ2-1, with D perhaps TRBD1 or TRBD2 (5 bases each). This CDR3 contains 15 residues. V was trimmed by 6 bases and J by 8 bases, leaving 20 bases between them. Germline assignment: CDR1 MRHNA and CDR2 SNTAGT. CDR3 coding DNA: TGTGCCAGCAGCGCCGGGGACGTAAGGTGGGATGAGCAGTTCTTC. This sequence encodes CASSAGDVRWDEQFF.

The chain links TRBV28 to TRBJ2-7; D might be TRBD2 (7 bases). CDR1 and CDR2 (germline): MDHEN, SYDVKM. V was cut by 6 bases and J by 4 bases, with 25 bases left in between. CDR3 size: 17 residues. The CDR3 bases are TGTGCCAGCAGCCCCTTGGGGATTGGCGGGGGCAGGTACGAGCAGTACTTC. Protein: CASSPLGIGGGRYEQYF. The variable domain in full, with the rest retrieved from reference TRBV28 and TRBJ2-7, is DVKVTQSSRYLVKRTGEKVFLECVQDMDHENMFWYRQDPGLGLRLIYFSYDVKMKEKGDIPEGYSVSREKKERFSLILESASTNQTSMYLCASSPLGIGGGRYEQYFGPGTRLTVT.

The genes are TRBV7-8 and TRBJ1-2; D remains ambiguous. Germline CDR1 reads SGHVS; CDR2 reads FQNEAQ. V was clipped by 3 bases and J by 1 base, with 6 bases between them. The length of the CDR3 is 13 residues. The chain's CDR3 is CASSFRNNYGYTF. The CDR3 DNA reads as TGTGCCAGCAGCTTCCGGAATAACTATGGCTACACCTTC.

This clone was seen a single time. The CDR3 loop reads CASSQEREETQYF. The CDR3 DNA reads as TGCGCCAGCAGCCAAGAGCGTGAAGAGACCCAGTACTTC. This chain uses TRBV4-1 with TRBJ2-5; D is uncertain. The CDR3 spans 13 residues. The germline CDR1 and CDR2 sequences are MGHRA and YSYEKL. Trimming took 0 bases from V and 3 from J, leaving 5 bases between them.

This chain connects TRBV2 to TRBJ2-2; 7 positions agree with TRBD2. This CDR3 has 15 amino acids. V was clipped by 3 bases and J by 6 bases; unmatched bases: 7. CDR1 SNHLY and CDR2 FYNNEI come from the germline V gene. CDR3 loop: CASSEGGNEAGELFF. Here the CDR3 DNA reads TGTGCCAGCAGTGAGGGAGGGAACGAGGCCGGGGAGCTGTTTTTT. The full variable domain, its missing parts supplied by reference TRBV2 and TRBJ2-2, is EPEVTQTPSHQVTQMGQEVILRCVPISNHLYFYWYRQILGQKVEFLVSFYNNEISEKSEIFDDQFSVERPDGSNFTLKIRSTKLEDSAMYFCASSEGGNEAGELFFGEGSRLTVL.

The V gene is TRBV19, the J gene TRBJ1-5; D uncertain. This CDR3 region has 13 residues. V shed 3 bases and J shed 10 bases, with 13 bases lying between them. The germline CDR1 and CDR2 sequences are LNHDA and SQIVND (reference sequence). The chain's CDR3 is CASSISLSYPQHF. In nucleotides, the CDR3 is TGTGCCAGTAGTATCAGTTTGAGTTATCCCCAGCATTTT.